This passage covers 16 T cell receptor beta chains from one sample sequenced in a study of T cell responses to AZD1222 COVID-19 vaccine. Here immunoSEQ multiplex PCR was the method, and the copy in TCRdb shows in-frame clones only, minus some. The sample carries about 150,000 clones, about nine tenths recorded once. Sequences were derived from peripheral blood, sampled on day 0 of AZD1222 vaccination. All receptors come from an adult in good health.

This clone was counted between two and nine times. The J gene is TRBJ2-7, the V gene TRBV6-2 or TRBV6-3; 9 positions agree with TRBD1. After removal of 5 bases from V and 4 bases from J, the junction contained 9 bases not matched to a gene. Germline V gene sequence: CDR1 MNHEY, CDR2 SVGEGT. CDR3 length: 15 residues. CDR3 sequence (DNA): TGTGCCAGCAGTCCCAGACAGGGGGGAATATACGAGCAGTACTTC. This codes for CASSPRQGGIYEQYF.

This chain joins TRBV27 and TRBJ1-2; 9 bases are shared with TRBD1. The CDR3 length is 18 residues. With V trimmed by 6 bases and J by 3 bases, 17 bases remained unmatched. Germline V gene lookup returns CDR1 MNHEY and CDR2 SMNVEV (reference sequence). CDR3 nucleotide sequence: TGTGCCAGCAGCCTTTATCCCCCAAACAGGGGGCTGGACTATGGCTACACCTTC. Its translation is CASSLYPPNRGLDYGYTF.

This rearrangement joins TRBV5-1 to TRBJ2-6; D remains unclear. The CDR3 is 15 residues long. The V end lost 4 bases, the J end lost 3 bases, and 11 bases lay between the germline ends. Per the germline V gene, CDR1 is SGHRS and CDR2 is YFSETQ. The CDR3 sequence: CASSKGVRGANVLTF. As DNA, the CDR3 is TGCGCCAGCAGCAAAGGAGTACGTGGGGCCAACGTCCTGACTTTC.

The chain couples TRBV27 to TRBJ1-1; 8 bases align to TRBD1. The CDR3 extends over 16 amino acids. The germline gives CDR1 MNHEY, CDR2 SMNVEV (reference sequence). V shed 7 bases and J 4 bases; nucleotides not matched to a gene: 14. The CDR3 coding sequence is TGTGCCAGCACCCCCGGGACAGGAAGGGCCAGCACTGAAGCTTTCTTT. Residues: CASTPGTGRASTEAFF.

The chain combines TRBV7-9 with TRBJ1-4; D gene ambiguous. CDR1 SEHNR and CDR2 FQNEAQ come from the germline V gene (reference sequence). The V end lost 2 bases, the J end lost 3 bases, and 7 bases lay between the germline ends. The CDR3 sequence is 14 residues long. The CDR3 DNA reads TGTGCCAGCAGCTTAAGTATATCTAATGAAAAACTGTTTTTT. It specifies CASSLSISNEKLFF. Drawing the rest from reference TRBV7-9 and TRBJ1-4, the complete variable domain is DTGVSQNPRHKITKRGQNVTFRCDPISEHNRLYWYRQTLGQGPEFLTYFQNEAQLEKSRLLSDRFSAERPKGSFSTLEIQRTEQGDSAMYLCASSLSISNEKLFFGSGTQLSVL.

The chain links TRBV6-5 to TRBJ1-3; possible D gene TRBD1, 5 bases. Trimming left V 7 bases short and J 0 bases short, with 10 bases between. Germline CDR1 MNHEY, CDR2 SVGAGI. This CDR3 region has 14 residues. The CDR3 loop reads CASNAGSSGNTIYF. In DNA, the CDR3 is TGTGCCAGCAATGCAGGGAGCTCTGGAAACACCATATATTTT.

This clone was counted a single time. The chain links TRBV11-2 to TRBJ2-5, with unresolved D. V was cut by 1 base and J by 1 base, with 7 bases left in between. Per germline, CDR1 SGHAT and CDR2 FQNNGV. The CDR3 spans 14 residues. In DNA, the CDR3 is TGTGCCAGCAGCTTAGCCAGGAGCCAAGAGACCCAGTACTTC. Translation gives CASSLARSQETQYF.

The rearrangement joins TRBV18 to TRBJ1-5; tentatively, D is TRBD1 (5 bases). V was cut by 3 bases and J by 4 bases, with 10 bases left in between. Germline CDR1 is KGHSH and CDR2 is LQKENI. This CDR3 comprises 14 residues. CDR3 in amino acids: CASSPQDINQPQHF. In DNA, the CDR3 is TGTGCCAGCTCACCCCAGGACATTAATCAGCCCCAGCATTTT.

The chain recombines TRBV28 with TRBJ1-2, with a weak D call TRBD1 (5 bases). Germline loops: CDR1 MDHEN, CDR2 SYDVKM. Trimming removed 3 bases from V and 5 bases from J, with 7 bases in between. This CDR3 is 12 amino acids long. The CDR3 loop is CASSFGGYGYTF. DNA of the CDR3: TGTGCCAGCAGTTTTGGGGGTTATGGCTACACCTTC.

This clone was seen just once. This chain connects TRBV30 to TRBJ1-2; D is uncertain. The V gene lost 8 bases and the J gene lost 7 bases, with 17 bases spanning the gap. This CDR3 is built from 12 residues. Per germline, CDR1 GTSNPN and CDR2 SVGIG (reference sequence). The CDR3, as DNA: TGTGCCAAAGCCAGGCAGGATGGTGGCTACACCTTC. Its translation is CAKARQDGGYTF.

The chain recombines TRBV19 with TRBJ2-1; D unresolved. The ends were cut back, 3 bases at V and 7 bases at J, with 19 bases in the middle. From germline, CDR1 is LNHDA and CDR2 SQIVND (reference sequence). The CDR3 loop spans 16 amino acids. The CDR3 loop reads CASSITVAKTSNEQFF. The CDR3, as DNA: TGTGCCAGTAGTATCACGGTAGCCAAAACGTCAAATGAGCAGTTCTTC.

This chain links TRBV9 with TRBJ2-1; D remains ambiguous. The germline V and J ends were trimmed by 0 bases and 9 bases, with 4 bases remaining between them. Per the germline V gene, CDR1 is SGDLS and CDR2 is YYNGEE. The CDR3 runs 11 residues. CDR3 sequence reads: CASSVEVEQFF. CDR3 bases: TGTGCCAGCAGCGTAGAGGTTGAGCAGTTCTTC. The whole variable domain, filled in from reference TRBV9 and TRBJ2-1, reads DSGVTQTPKHLITATGQRVTLRCSPRSGDLSVYWYQQSLDQGLQFLIQYYNGEERAKGNILERFSAQQFPDLHSELNLSSLELGDSALYFCASSVEVEQFFGPGTRLTVL.

V gene TRBV24-1 combines with J gene TRBJ2-1; 11 positions agree with TRBD2. The V gene's germline CDR1 is KGHDR and CDR2 SFDVKD. The CDR3 runs to 16 residues. Trimming at V came to 7 bases and at J to 3 bases, leaving 7 bases not matched to a gene. Here the CDR3 reads CATSDTGTSGYNEQFF. The CDR3 DNA reads as TGTGCCACCAGCGATACCGGGACTAGCGGCTACAATGAGCAGTTCTTC.

The chain joins TRBV6-1 to TRBJ2-7; D is perhaps TRBD1 (6 bases). Germline values: CDR1 MNHNS, CDR2 SASEGT. V was clipped by 3 bases and J by 3 bases, with 12 bases between them. The CDR3 contains 14 residues. The CDR3 DNA reads as TGTGCCAGCAGTGAGCAGGGGTCTTACTACGAGCAGTACTTC. This codes for CASSEQGSYYEQYF.

In this sample, this clone turned up once. V gene TRBV10-3 combines with J gene TRBJ2-1; no reliable D call. CDR1 and CDR2 from the germline V gene are ENHRY and SYGVKD. The ends were cut back, 6 bases at V and 0 bases at J, with 9 bases in the middle. The CDR3 runs 14 residues. The chain's CDR3 is CAIRGGDSYNEQFF. The CDR3 bases are TGTGCCATCAGGGGCGGAGACTCCTACAATGAGCAGTTCTTC.

The chain couples TRBV28 to TRBJ1-1; TRBD1 agrees at 7 bases. The V gene end was trimmed by 9 bases and the J gene end by 4 bases; junction bases not matched to a gene: 8. CDR3 length: 13 amino acids. Germline CDR1 reads MDHEN; CDR2 reads SYDVKM. In DNA, the CDR3 is TGTGCCAGTTACACAGGGGTTCGCACTGAAGCTTTCTTT. This encodes CASYTGVRTEAFF.